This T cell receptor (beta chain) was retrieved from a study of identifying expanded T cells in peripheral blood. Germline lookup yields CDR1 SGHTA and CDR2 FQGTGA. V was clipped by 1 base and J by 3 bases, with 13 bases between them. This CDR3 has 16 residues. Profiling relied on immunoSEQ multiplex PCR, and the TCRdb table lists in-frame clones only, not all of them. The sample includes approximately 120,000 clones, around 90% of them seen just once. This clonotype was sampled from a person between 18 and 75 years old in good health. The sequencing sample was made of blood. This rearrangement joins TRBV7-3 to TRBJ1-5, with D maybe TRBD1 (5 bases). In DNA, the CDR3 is TGTGCCAGCAGCTTAAATAGGGACGGAAACAATCAGCCCCAGCATTTT. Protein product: CASSLNRDGNNQPQHF. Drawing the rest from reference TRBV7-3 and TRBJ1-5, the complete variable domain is GAGVSQTPSNKVTEKGKYVELRCDPISGHTALYWYRQSLGQGPEFLIYFQGTGAADDSGLPNDRFFAVRPEGSVSTLKIQRTERGDSAVYLCASSLNRDGNNQPQHFGDGTRLSIL.